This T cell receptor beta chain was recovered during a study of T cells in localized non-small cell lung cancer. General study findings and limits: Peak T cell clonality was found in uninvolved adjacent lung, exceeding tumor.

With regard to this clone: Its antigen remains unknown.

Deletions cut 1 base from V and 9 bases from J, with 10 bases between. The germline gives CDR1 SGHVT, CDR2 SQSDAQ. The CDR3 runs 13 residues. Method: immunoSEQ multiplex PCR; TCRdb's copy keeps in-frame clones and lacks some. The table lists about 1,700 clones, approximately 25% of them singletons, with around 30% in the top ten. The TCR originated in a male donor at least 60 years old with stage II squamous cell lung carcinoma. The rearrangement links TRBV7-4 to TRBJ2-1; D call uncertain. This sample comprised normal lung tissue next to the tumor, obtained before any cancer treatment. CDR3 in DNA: TGTGCCAGCAGCTTAGGGGTTCTGGGTGAGCAGTTCTTC. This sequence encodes CASSLGVLGEQFF. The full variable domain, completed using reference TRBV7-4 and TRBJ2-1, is GAGVSQSPRYKVAKRGRDVALRCDSISGHVTLYWYRQTLGQGSEVLTYSQSDAQRDKSGRPSGRFSAERPERSVSTLKIQRTEQGDSAVYLCASSLGVLGEQFFGPGTRLTVL.